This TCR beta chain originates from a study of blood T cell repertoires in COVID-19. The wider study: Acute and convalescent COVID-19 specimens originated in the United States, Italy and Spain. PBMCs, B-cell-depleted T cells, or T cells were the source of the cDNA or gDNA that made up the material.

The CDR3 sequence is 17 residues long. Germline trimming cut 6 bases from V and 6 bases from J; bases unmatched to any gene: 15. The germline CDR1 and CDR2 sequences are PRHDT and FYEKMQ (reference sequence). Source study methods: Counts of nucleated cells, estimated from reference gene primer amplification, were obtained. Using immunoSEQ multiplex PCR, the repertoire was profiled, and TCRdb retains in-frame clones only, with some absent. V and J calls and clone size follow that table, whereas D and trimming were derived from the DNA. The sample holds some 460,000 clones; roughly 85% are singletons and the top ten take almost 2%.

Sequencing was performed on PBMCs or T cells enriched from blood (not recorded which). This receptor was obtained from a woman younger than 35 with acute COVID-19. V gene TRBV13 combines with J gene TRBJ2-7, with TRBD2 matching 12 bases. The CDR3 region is CASRPPGLAGRAAEQYF. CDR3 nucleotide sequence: TGTGCCAGCAGACCCCCCGGACTAGCGGGACGGGCGGCCGAGCAGTACTTC.